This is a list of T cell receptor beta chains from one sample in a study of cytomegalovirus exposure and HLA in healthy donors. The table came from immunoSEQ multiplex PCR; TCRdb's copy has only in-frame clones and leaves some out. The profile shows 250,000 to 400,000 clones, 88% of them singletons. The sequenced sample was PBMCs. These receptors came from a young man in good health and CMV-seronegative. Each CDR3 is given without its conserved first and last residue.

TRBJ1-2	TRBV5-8	ASSFYRGGYGYT
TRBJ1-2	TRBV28	ASSAWTSAYGYT
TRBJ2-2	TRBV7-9	ASRSGTGVTGELF
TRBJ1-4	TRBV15	ATSRDYAGGNEKLF
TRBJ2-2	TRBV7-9	ASSPLDRNTGELF
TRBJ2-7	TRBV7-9	ASSGRTGRLLEQY
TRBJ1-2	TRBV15	ATSRDLRDYGYT
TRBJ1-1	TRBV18	ASSRPNTEAF
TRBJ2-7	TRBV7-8	ASSSGRTGTTYEQY
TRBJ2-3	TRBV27	ASRIWAGTDTQY
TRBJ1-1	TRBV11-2	ASSLGWGGTEDTEAF
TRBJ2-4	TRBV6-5	ASSYSSSGGGNIQY
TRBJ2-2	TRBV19	ASSIDLAGAGELF
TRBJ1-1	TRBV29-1	SVVGQSMNTEAF
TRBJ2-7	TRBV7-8	ASSSLRGATPNYEQY
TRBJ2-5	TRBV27	ASSLSRYWTQY
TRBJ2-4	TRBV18	ASSPDRDRAKNIQY
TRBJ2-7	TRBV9	ASSVEGGGAGYEQY
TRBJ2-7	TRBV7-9	ASSLVGASGKSSYEQY
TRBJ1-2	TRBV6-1	ASSEARAGTSSYGYT
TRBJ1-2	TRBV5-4	ASSQPGNRWGYT
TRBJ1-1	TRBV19	ASSIAGTANTEAF
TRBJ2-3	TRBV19	ASSNWRGPSTDTQY
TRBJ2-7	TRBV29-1	SVEIGWGAYEQY
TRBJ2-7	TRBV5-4	ASRERGAAHEQY
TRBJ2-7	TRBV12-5	ASGLPPAGSYEQY
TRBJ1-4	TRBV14	ASSQWRGEINEKLF
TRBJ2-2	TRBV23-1	ASSQGTGGDTGELF
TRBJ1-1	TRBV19	ASTDRGVAEAF
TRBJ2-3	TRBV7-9	ASSLLAGFTDTQY
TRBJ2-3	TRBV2	ASSPELAGGRYTQY
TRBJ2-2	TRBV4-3	ASSQEPVMRYANTGELF
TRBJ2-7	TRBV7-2	ASSTDIVKY
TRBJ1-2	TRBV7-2	ASSLVQAGYT
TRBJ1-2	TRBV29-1	SVQDTFYANYGYT
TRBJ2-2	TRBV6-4	ASSDGPYTGELF
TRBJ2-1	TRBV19	ATLLDSQNEQF
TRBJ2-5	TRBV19	ASSISRQETQY
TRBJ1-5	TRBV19	ATTPGGGVNQPQH
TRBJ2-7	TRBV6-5	ASSRPGQGAYEQY